The 2 T cell receptor beta chains listed next were all sequenced from one sample in a study of T cells in Graves' hyperthyroidism and ophthalmopathy. RNA transcripts were the template for amplifying TCR beta CDR3 regions. The HTBI set primed first-round TCR CDR3 RT-PCR. From the multiplex PCR reads, TCRdb called clonotypes with MiXCR, one entry per CDR3 protein. This sample has 300,000 to 350,000 distinct CDR3 sequences; around a fifth occur once, and the top ten carry roughly 52%. Sequencing was done on a sample of blood. The receptors originated from a woman between 50 and 59 years old with Graves' hyperthyroidism.

This clonotype was counted only a few times. The rearrangement joins TRBV6-1 to TRBJ1-4, with D uncertain. The CDR3 runs 13 residues. V dropped 6 bases and J dropped 8 bases, with 13 bases sitting between them. Germline loops: CDR1 MNHNS, CDR2 SASEGT. CDR3 coding DNA: TGTGCCAGCAGCGCCCGGCGAGGGGAAAAACTGTTTTTT. It yields the protein CASSARRGEKLFF.

This clonotype was detected many times. The chain combines TRBV7-9 with TRBJ1-2; D gene uncertain. The CDR3 runs to 11 residues. Germline V CDR1 and CDR2: SEHNR, FQNEAQ (reference sequence). Trimming removed 3 bases at V and 8 bases at J, with 7 bases between. The CDR3 is CASSFGSGYTF. The CDR3, as DNA: TGTGCCAGCAGCTTCGGATCGGGCTACACCTTC.